The entry below describes one T cell receptor beta chain. After removal of 7 bases from V and 10 bases from J, the junction contained 9 bases not matched to a gene. The CDR3 has 13 amino acids. Looked up from germline, CDR1 is GTSNPN and CDR2 is SVGIG (reference sequence). These data are taken from a study of control samples from healthy donors and cancer patients. Some clones are missing from TCRdb's copy, which holds only in-frame ones; the method was immunoSEQ multiplex PCR. The sample lists some 410,000 clones; 80% to 95% were seen once. This clonotype originated in a man aged 40-55 years with head and neck cancer. Source material: PBMCs. The V and J genes are TRBV30 and TRBJ1-4; TRBD1 matches at 10 bases. The DNA for the CDR3 is TGTGCCTCCCGAGGGACAGGGGTAGGAAAACTGTTTTTT. Translating gives CASRGTGVGKLFF.